What follows are 10 T cell receptor beta chains derived from one specimen sequenced in a study of T cell repertoires in cytomegalovirus infection. The antigens of these receptors remain unknown. Each CDR3 protein gets one entry after TCRdb re-called the reads with MiXCR. The sample has 450,000 to 650,000 distinct CDR3 sequences; roughly 42% are singletons. The material sequenced was cultured PBMCs, taken from culture after CMV antigen stimulation. All receptors come from a human donor in good health (CMV status not recorded). Some clones in this sample may be carry-over from other donors' samples.

This clonotype was detected only once. The V and J genes are TRBV12-3 or TRBV12-4 and TRBJ1-2, with D perhaps TRBD1 (6 bases). This CDR3 is 17 amino acids long. V was shortened by 7 bases and J by 1 base, with 22 bases between the two germline ends. This CDR3 is CASIPSDRRLYNYGYTF. The CDR3 DNA is TGTGCCAGCATTCCGAGTGACAGGAGATTGTATAACTATGGCTACACCTTC.

The chain combines TRBV12-3 or TRBV12-4 with TRBJ2-5; maybe TRBD1 (7 bases). The CDR3 runs 15 residues. V lost 5 bases to trimming and J lost 3 bases, with 16 bases between them. This CDR3 is CASSPTGTGEETQYF. CDR3 in DNA: TGTGCCAGCAGTCCGACAGGGACTGGCGAAGAGACCCAGTACTTC.

This clonotype has a single count. The chain is built from TRBV5-1 and TRBJ2-1; TRBD1 agrees at 9 bases. V was clipped by 4 bases and J by 6 bases; unmatched bases: 5. The germline V gene has CDR1 SGHRS and CDR2 YFSETQ. The CDR3 runs to 14 residues. The CDR3 here is CASSPGTGFNEQFF. The CDR3 coding sequence is TGCGCCAGCAGCCCCGGGACAGGGTTCAATGAGCAGTTCTTC.

J is TRBJ2-3 and V is TRBV2; no definite D call. The CDR3 sequence is 12 residues long. Germline V gene data show CDR1 as SNHLY and CDR2 as FYNNEI. V dropped 4 bases and J dropped 4 bases, with 6 bases sitting between them. The CDR3 DNA reads as TGTGCCAGCAGTGTCGGACCAGATACGCAGTATTTT. Encoded protein: CASSVGPDTQYF.

This clonotype was seen a single time. The V call is TRBV11-2, the J call TRBJ2-2, with a weak D call TRBD2 (6 bases). The CDR3 runs 17 residues. Germline V gives CDR1 SGHAT, CDR2 FQNNGV. V shed 0 bases and J shed 1 base, with 12 bases lying between them. The CDR3 coding sequence is TGTGCCAGCAGCTTAGACGGGGGACTCCTGAACACCGGGGAGCTGTTTTTT. Its translation: CASSLDGGLLNTGELFF.

The chain combines TRBV7-8 with TRBJ2-1; tentatively, D is TRBD2 (6 bases). V lost 4 bases, J lost 0 bases, and 13 bases lay in between. The CDR3 sequence is 16 residues long. Germline V lookup: CDR1 SGHVS, CDR2 FQNEAQ. DNA of the CDR3: TGTGCCAGCAGCTCTTTGGGCGGGACCTCCTACAATGAGCAGTTCTTC. It is translated as CASSSLGGTSYNEQFF.

This chain connects TRBV19 to TRBJ2-2, with D unresolved. The CDR3 loop spans 13 amino acids. The V gene's germline CDR1 is LNHDA and CDR2 SQIVND (reference sequence). V shed 9 bases and J shed 1 base, with 9 bases lying between them. This CDR3 reads CARYIWNTGELFF. The CDR3 nucleotides read TGTGCCAGATACATCTGGAACACCGGGGAGCTGTTTTTT.

J is TRBJ2-7 and V is TRBV7-2, with TRBD2 matching over 7 bases. CDR1 is SGHTA, CDR2 FQGNSA, per germline. V shed 1 base, J shed 1 base, and the junction held 4 bases outside the gene matches. The CDR3 is 15 residues long. CDR3 bases: TGTGCCAGCAGCTTAGGCGGGAGTAGATCCTACGAGCAGTACTTC. Its protein product is CASSLGGSRSYEQYF.

V is TRBV12-3 or TRBV12-4 and J is TRBJ1-6; 8 nucleotides agree with TRBD1. V shed 6 bases and J 8 bases; nucleotides not matched to a gene: 9. This CDR3 has 15 amino acids. CDR3 DNA: TGTGCCAGCAGGCTACGGACAGGGATAGATTCACCCCTCCACTTT. Protein product: CASRLRTGIDSPLHF.

The genes are TRBV4-3 and TRBJ2-7; either TRBD1 or TRBD2 may supply D (7 bases each). Germline assignment: CDR1 LGHNA and CDR2 YSLEER. V was cut by 0 bases and J by 4 bases, with 16 bases left in between. This CDR3 comprises 16 residues. CDR3 nucleotide sequence: TGCGCCAGCAGCCAAGAATGGGAGGGGGCTGTATACGAGCAGTACTTC. Translating gives CASSQEWEGAVYEQYF.